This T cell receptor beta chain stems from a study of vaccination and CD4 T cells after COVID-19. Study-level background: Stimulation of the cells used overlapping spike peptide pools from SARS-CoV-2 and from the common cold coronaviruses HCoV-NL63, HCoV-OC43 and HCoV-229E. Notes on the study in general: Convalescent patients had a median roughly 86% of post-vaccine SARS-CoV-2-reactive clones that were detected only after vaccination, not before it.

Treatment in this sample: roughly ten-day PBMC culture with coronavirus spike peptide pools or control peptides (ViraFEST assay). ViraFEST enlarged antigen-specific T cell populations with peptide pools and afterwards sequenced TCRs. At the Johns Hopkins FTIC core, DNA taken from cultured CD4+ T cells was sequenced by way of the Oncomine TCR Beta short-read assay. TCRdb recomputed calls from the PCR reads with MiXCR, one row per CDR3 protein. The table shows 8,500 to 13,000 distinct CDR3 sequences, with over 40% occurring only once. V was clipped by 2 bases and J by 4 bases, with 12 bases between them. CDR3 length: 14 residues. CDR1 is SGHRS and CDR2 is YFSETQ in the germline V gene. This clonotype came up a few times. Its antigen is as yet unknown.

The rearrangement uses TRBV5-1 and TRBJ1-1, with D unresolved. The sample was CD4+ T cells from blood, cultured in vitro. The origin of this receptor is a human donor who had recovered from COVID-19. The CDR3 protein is CASSFYAEGTEAFF. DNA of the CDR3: TGCGCCAGCAGCTTCTACGCCGAGGGCACTGAAGCTTTCTTT.